A selection of T cell receptor beta chains follows, all from one sample in a study of T cell responses to AZD1222 COVID-19 vaccine. TCRdb's table, derived via immunoSEQ multiplex PCR, lists solely in-frame clones and lacks some. The sample has about 83,000 clones, around 85% seen once; the top ten hold about 3.4%. This material consisted of peripheral blood, taken 28 days after the second AZD1222 dose. These receptors originate from an adult who received the AZD1222 COVID-19 vaccine. Each CDR3 is given without its conserved first and last residue. Fields, in order: V gene, CDR3 protein.

TRBV29-1,SVDKNTGELF
TRBV11-2,ASSSLGHPAAQETQY
TRBV5-8,ASSLKQGKGQPQH
TRBV7-9,ASSLVEGRNQPQH
TRBV25-1,ASSWTSSYNSPLH
TRBV2,ASSVRAAEEGTQY
TRBV28,ASTPKAYGYT
TRBV19,ASSIDLGARSGYTQY
TRBV6-2/TRBV6-3,ASSPRQGPYEQY
TRBV28,ASSSPGQGAYEQY
TRBV7-8,ASSLVVQGYEKLF
TRBV6-5,ASKGDRDAYEQY
TRBV18,ASSPGTGHRAKNIQY
TRBV30,AWSASTGQRLH
TRBV11-2,ASSLTTGNNEQF
TRBV5-1,ASRMGLAGPSYTGELF
TRBV7-9,ASSLLGGARSLEAF
TRBV28,ASSLWTGTPYNEQF
TRBV6-5,ASSLSGTGENIQY
TRBV19,ASSGQGPYGYT
TRBV24-1,ATSEGRVYNEQF
TRBV6-5,ASIDGNYGYT
TRBV9,ASSAGLYNSYEQY
TRBV27,ASSLYRGEETQY
TRBV9,ASSVVPGGLETQY
TRBV9,ASSSRDSSYEQY
TRBV2,ASTPLGYYGYT
TRBV5-4,ASSNSGGAFEQY
TRBV6-1,ASSELAGGYNEQF
TRBV9,ASSPPPGVYNSPLH
TRBV11-2,ASSLGAGYT
TRBV6-5,ASSYSNSYNEQF
TRBV18,ASSPTLVATNEKLF
TRBV12-3/TRBV12-4,ASSGYNEQF
TRBV25-1,ASSGQGFYEQY
TRBV9,ASSVEGSNYGYT
TRBV2,ASSVSETGVSYGYT
TRBV27,ASRSAAAQPQH
TRBV19,ASSRGQVFYGYT
TRBV4-2,ASSQHGGSLSSYNEQF
TRBV5-6,ASSFSGGYEQY
TRBV7-3,ASSLGAGVEETQY
TRBV5-6,ASSLFRTGAATEAF
TRBV30,AWTPDRDYGYT
TRBV5-1,ASSITGDDTEAF
TRBV10-3,AISEAGGGSEAF
TRBV18,ASSRDTDSGNTIY
TRBV4-2,ASSQEVGYGSPLH
TRBV30,AWTLGGRETQY
TRBV5-4,ASSLGQSGGRSPLH
TRBV28,ASTLPRAFKGEAF
TRBV5-1,ASINTLAGGTGELF
TRBV5-6,ASSLGQGSYNSPLH
TRBV28,ASRPQGGFHT
TRBV7-2,ASSSTGGQF